A single sample is the source of the 18 T cell receptor beta chains below, sequenced in a study of cytomegalovirus exposure and HLA in healthy donors. PCR employed 60 Vbeta and 13 Jbeta primers. Sequenced by immunoSEQ multiplex PCR; TCRdb stores in-frame clones only, minus some. Listed are some 60,000 clones; roughly 5.4% falls within the top ten. The material sequenced was PBMCs. The receptors originated from a man between 25 and 39 years old in good health and CMV-seropositive.

This rearrangement joins TRBV7-6 to TRBJ2-1, with TRBD1 identical over 11 bases. Germline-derived CDR1 and CDR2 are SGHVS and FNYEAQ. This CDR3 is 16 amino acids long. The V segment lost 5 bases and the J segment 9 bases; nucleotides outside the gene matches: 12. The CDR3 loop reads CASSPPTGQGVSEQFF. In DNA, the CDR3 is TGTGCCAGCAGCCCCCCCACGGGACAGGGGGTTTCTGAGCAGTTCTTC.

This sequence joins TRBV19 and TRBJ1-5; D may be TRBD1 (6 bases). This CDR3 region has 16 residues. V was shortened by 2 bases and J by 0 bases, with 11 bases between the two germline ends. Germline values: CDR1 LNHDA, CDR2 SQIVND (reference sequence). CDR3 coding DNA: TGTGCCAGTAGTATACCGACAGGTTATAGCAATCAGCCCCAGCATTTT. Translated, it gives CASSIPTGYSNQPQHF.

J is TRBJ1-6 and V is TRBV30, with 9 positions matching TRBD1. The CDR3 length is 15 residues. Germline CDR1 reads GTSNPN; CDR2 reads SVGIG (reference sequence). With V trimmed by 3 bases and J by 10 bases, 10 bases remained unmatched. The CDR3 nucleotides read TGTGCCTGGAGAGCCTACCGGGACAGGGCCTCACCCCTCCACTTT. Its translation is CAWRAYRDRASPLHF. The full variable domain, completed using reference TRBV30 and TRBJ1-6, is SQTIHQWPATLVQPVGSPLSLECTVEGTSNPNLYWYRQAAGRGLQLLFYSVGIGQISSEVPQNLSASRPQDRQFILSSKKLLLSDSGFYLCAWRAYRDRASPLHFGNGTRLTVT.

This clone is called medium-sized based on its frequency. This chain connects TRBV18 to TRBJ2-3; no firm D call. CDR3 length: 14 residues. Trimming shortened V by 3 bases and J by 4 bases, and 11 bases separated the two germline ends. CDR1 and CDR2 (germline): KGHSH, LQKENI. CDR3 sequence (DNA): TGTGCCAGCTCACCGGCAGTTGGAGCAGATACGCAGTATTTT. Translation: CASSPAVGADTQYF.

This chain connects TRBV2 to TRBJ1-2, with a possible D match to TRBD1 (5 bases). The V gene's germline CDR1 is SNHLY and CDR2 FYNNEI. V was cut by 10 bases and J by 7 bases, with 22 bases left in between. The CDR3 contains 14 residues. Here the CDR3 reads CATDEGGTTSGYTF. The DNA for the CDR3 is TGTGCCACGGACGAAGGTGGGACTACAAGTGGCTACACCTTC.

The chain joins TRBV18 to TRBJ2-5; 8 nucleotides match TRBD1. Germline CDR1 is KGHSH and CDR2 is LQKENI. This CDR3 comprises 14 residues. V shed 4 bases, J shed 5 bases, and the junction held 6 bases outside the gene matches. The CDR3 nucleotides are TGTGCCAGCTCACAAGACAGGGGCCGGGAGACCCAGTACTTC. Translation: CASSQDRGRETQYF.

The gene calls are TRBV2 and TRBJ1-5; D gene uncertain. Deletions cut 5 bases from V and 7 bases from J, with 12 bases between. In germline, CDR1 is SNHLY, CDR2 FYNNEI. The CDR3 loop spans 13 amino acids. The chain's CDR3 is CASSRELRQPQHF. CDR3 in DNA: TGTGCCAGCAGTAGGGAGTTGCGGCAGCCCCAGCATTTT. Filled out from reference TRBV2 and TRBJ1-5, the complete variable domain reads EPEVTQTPSHQVTQMGQEVILRCVPISNHLYFYWYRQILGQKVEFLVSFYNNEISEKSEIFDDQFSVERPDGSNFTLKIRSTKLEDSAMYFCASSRELRQPQHFGDGTRLSIL.

The chain is built from TRBV7-9 and TRBJ1-1; TRBD1 aligns across 8 bases. CDR3 length: 16 amino acids. Per the germline V gene, CDR1 is SEHNR and CDR2 is FQNEAQ (reference sequence). V shed 0 bases, J shed 1 base, and the junction held 4 bases outside the gene matches. CDR3 coding DNA: TGTGCCAGCAGCTTAGCGCTAGGGACAGGGAACACTGAAGCTTTCTTT. This codes for CASSLALGTGNTEAFF. The entire variable domain, with the rest obtained from reference TRBV7-9 and TRBJ1-1, is as follows: DTGVSQNPRHKITKRGQNVTFRCDPISEHNRLYWYRQTLGQGPEFLTYFQNEAQLEKSRLLSDRFSAERPKGSFSTLEIQRTEQGDSAMYLCASSLALGTGNTEAFFGQGTRLTVV.

The gene calls are TRBV15 and TRBJ1-4, with D uncertain. The CDR3 covers 14 residues. Germline loops: CDR1 LNHNV, CDR2 YYDKDF (reference sequence). V was shortened by 1 base and J by 0 bases, with 3 bases between the two germline ends. CDR3 DNA: TGTGCCACCAGCAGAGCTGCAACTAATGAAAAACTGTTTTTT. This encodes CATSRAATNEKLFF.

The chain recombines TRBV4-1 with TRBJ1-1; 7 bases line up with TRBD1. V trimming: 4 bases; J trimming: 0 bases; junction bases outside the gene matches: 5. The CDR3 totals 15 residues. Germline V gives CDR1 MGHRA, CDR2 YSYEKL. The CDR3 DNA reads as TGCGCCAGCAGCCCGGGACAGATATTGAACACTGAAGCTTTCTTT. This encodes CASSPGQILNTEAFF.

The gene calls are TRBV28 and TRBJ2-1; tentative D call: TRBD2 (6 bases). CDR1 and CDR2 (germline): MDHEN, SYDVKM. V lost 5 bases, J lost 7 bases, and 18 bases lay in between. This CDR3 has 15 residues. CDR3 in amino acids: CASSPTRGSWNEQFF. The CDR3 DNA is TGTGCCAGCAGTCCGACTAGAGGGAGCTGGAATGAGCAGTTCTTC.

The chain recombines TRBV6-5 with TRBJ2-1; D perhaps matches TRBD2 (6 bases). The CDR3 runs 15 residues. Trimming took 8 bases from V and 4 from J, leaving 18 bases between them. Per the germline V gene, CDR1 is MNHEY and CDR2 is SVGAGI. CDR3 sequence (DNA): TGTGCCAGCGAAAGCCCGGGGGACGGGTACAATGAGCAGTTCTTC. Translation gives CASESPGDGYNEQFF.

The rearrangement joins TRBV6-5 to TRBJ2-7; 7 nucleotides align to TRBD1. The germline gives CDR1 MNHEY, CDR2 SVGAGI. V lost 5 bases and J lost 3; bases outside the gene matches: 10. The CDR3 is made up of 15 amino acids. Here the CDR3 reads CASSRRQGVNYEQYF. Here the CDR3 DNA reads TGTGCCAGCAGTCGGAGACAGGGTGTAAACTACGAGCAGTACTTC.

As regards this clone: This sample also contains other DNA sequences that code for the same CDR3. This chain uses TRBV25-1 with TRBJ1-6; 11 bases align to TRBD1. Trimming cost V 5 bases and J 4 bases; bases outside gene matches: 7. CDR1 and CDR2 from the germline V gene are MGHDK and SYGVNS. CDR3 length: 17 amino acids. CDR3 in DNA: TGTGCCAGCAGTCCCTGGACAGGGGGCGTTTATAATTCACCCCTCCACTTT. Its translation: CASSPWTGGVYNSPLHF.

Concerning this clone itself: Within the sample, other DNA sequences also encode this same CDR3. In DNA, the CDR3 is TGTGCCAGCACCCCCTCCGGACATAAAAACATTCAGTACTTC. This sequence encodes CASTPSGHKNIQYF. The V gene is TRBV11-3, the J gene TRBJ2-4; D is perhaps TRBD1 (5 bases). This CDR3 is built from 14 residues. CDR1 and CDR2 (germline): SGHNT, YENEEA. Trimming removed 7 bases from V and 4 bases from J, with 14 bases in between.

V usage is TRBV19 and J usage is TRBJ1-5; D might be TRBD1 (5 bases). CDR1 is LNHDA and CDR2 is SQIVND in the germline V gene (reference sequence). Trimming shortened V by 7 bases and J by 2 bases, and 12 bases separated the two germline ends. The length of the CDR3 is 14 residues. CDR3 region: CASTTGGGNQPQHF. CDR3 nucleotides: TGTGCCAGTACAACCGGGGGGGGCAATCAGCCCCAGCATTTT.

This chain joins TRBV30 and TRBJ2-7; D remains unclear. Germline loops: CDR1 GTSNPN, CDR2 SVGIG (reference sequence). This CDR3 has 13 residues. V shed 0 bases and J shed 2 bases, with 8 bases lying between them. This CDR3 reads CAWSVTSAYEQYF. CDR3 DNA sequence: TGTGCCTGGAGTGTAACTTCCGCCTACGAGCAGTACTTC.

The CDR3 DNA is TGTGCCAGCAGTCCCAGGTCCGGGACTCATGGCTATGGCTACACCTTC. Translating it yields CASSPRSGTHGYGYTF. The chain carries TRBV6-6 and TRBJ1-2, with D possibly matching TRBD1 (5 bases). Looked up from germline, CDR1 is MNHNY and CDR2 is SVGAGI (reference sequence). CDR3 size: 16 residues. Trimming stripped 5 bases from V and 4 bases from J, with 20 bases between.